The following is a T cell receptor (beta chain) sequence with its context. The antigen it recognizes is unknown. No qualities accompany the bases; no much larger clone lies one base away. TCR beta CDR3 regions were sequenced from DNA using the immunoSEQ Assay. Turning to the authors' computational methods: To compute T cell density, TCR beta template counts were normalized to usable DNA, which was estimated by amplifying housekeeping genes. Using the preseqR package, richness was estimated by extrapolating to 120,000 templates for tissue samples and 400,000 templates for PBMC samples. Clonality was defined by subtracting Pielou's evenness from one. To identify tissue-enriched TCRs, differential abundance testing was run on productive amino-acid clonotypes with a minimum total count of 5 and an alpha of 0.1. The Jaccard Index and the Morisita Overlap Index were used to quantify repertoire overlap between compartments. GLIPH clustered TCR beta CDR3s with public tetramer-defined viral CDR3s; viral motifs required at least three viral sequences plus V-gene enrichment. TCRdb holds this immuneACCESS table with in-frame rearrangements only. Some clones are missing; in checked studies, unresolved V genes explain under half, and the rest has no known cause. D and trimming were read from the DNA, whereas the V and J calls and clone size are those reported in that table. The sample data list around 64,000 clones, and roughly 79% of these were observed just once. Roughly 4.8% of the sample comes from the top ten.

At diagnosis, peripheral blood, uninvolved tumor-adjacent lung and tumor were collected and were preserved as a mix of fresh-frozen and FFPE material. For TCR repertoire profiling, blood samples were analyzed in the form of peripheral blood mononuclear cells. This entry comes from a study of T cells in localized non-small cell lung cancer (dated by TCRdb to 2018 to 2021). A note on the overall study: The study analyzed T cell repertoires of hundreds of early-stage NSCLC patients, comparing tumors and uninvolved tumor-adjacent lungs. NSCLC patients had a mean age of approximately 66 years, and around 140 were male and around 99 female. The cohort consisted of around 250 treatment-naive NSCLC patients whose localized lung tumors had been resected.

The germline V gene specifies SGDLS as CDR1 and YYNGEE as CDR2. The CDR3 runs 14 amino acids, cysteine and phenylalanine included. CDR3 DNA only is kept here, 42 bases in frame from base 1. V is cut by 0 bases and J by 8 bases, and the space between the germline ends is 12 bases. Findings and caveats that apply to the study as a whole: Uninvolved tumor-adjacent lung showed the highest T cell clonality, higher than tumor, which suggests more focused antigenic responses in the uninvolved tumor-adjacent lung. Because of the exploratory design, TCR variables were selected using unadjusted p-values without false-discovery rate correction. Because multi-region sequencing of the tumors was not done, intratumor heterogeneity could not be ruled out. Of the top 100 tumor clones, a median of 57 were detected in paired uninvolved adjacent lung; about 26 were also among that lung's top 100. Higher blood T cell density associated with longer overall survival, while higher adjacent-lung clonality associated with shorter survival.

Source: PBMCs, taken before any cancer treatment. This TCR derives from a man aged 40-75 years with stage II lung adenocarcinoma. This sequence uses TRBV9 and TRBJ1-5; no confident D gene assignment can be made. In nucleotides, the sequence is TGTGCCAGCAGCGTAGGCACGGACTTGAAGCCCCAGCATTTT. Translated, it reads CASSVGTDLKPQHF.